This T cell receptor (beta chain) is from a study of blood T cell repertoires in COVID-19. Study-wide context: Donors in the United States, Italy and Spain gave samples during acute or convalescent COVID-19. PBMCs, B-cell-depleted T cells, or T cells provided the cDNA or gDNA that made up the material.

In the authors' methods: Nucleated cell counts were estimated from reference gene primer amplification. Measured with immunoSEQ multiplex PCR; TCRdb has only the in-frame clones, and not every one. V, J and clone size are taken as reported in that table, and D and trimming were inferred from the DNA itself. The table shows approximately 150,000 clones, with almost 80% occurring only once. Trimming took off 6 bases at V and 4 bases at J, with 12 bases between the two ends. Looked up from germline, CDR1 is MDHEN and CDR2 is SYDVKM. The CDR3 spans 14 residues. The clonotype comes from a man aged 45-60 years with active or convalescent COVID-19. The rearrangement joins TRBV28 to TRBJ1-4; D perhaps matches TRBD1 (5 bases). The sequenced sample consisted of peripheral blood. As DNA, the CDR3 is TGTGCCAGCAGCCAAAGACAGAGTAATGAAAAACTGTTTTTT. Amino acid sequence: CASSQRQSNEKLFF.